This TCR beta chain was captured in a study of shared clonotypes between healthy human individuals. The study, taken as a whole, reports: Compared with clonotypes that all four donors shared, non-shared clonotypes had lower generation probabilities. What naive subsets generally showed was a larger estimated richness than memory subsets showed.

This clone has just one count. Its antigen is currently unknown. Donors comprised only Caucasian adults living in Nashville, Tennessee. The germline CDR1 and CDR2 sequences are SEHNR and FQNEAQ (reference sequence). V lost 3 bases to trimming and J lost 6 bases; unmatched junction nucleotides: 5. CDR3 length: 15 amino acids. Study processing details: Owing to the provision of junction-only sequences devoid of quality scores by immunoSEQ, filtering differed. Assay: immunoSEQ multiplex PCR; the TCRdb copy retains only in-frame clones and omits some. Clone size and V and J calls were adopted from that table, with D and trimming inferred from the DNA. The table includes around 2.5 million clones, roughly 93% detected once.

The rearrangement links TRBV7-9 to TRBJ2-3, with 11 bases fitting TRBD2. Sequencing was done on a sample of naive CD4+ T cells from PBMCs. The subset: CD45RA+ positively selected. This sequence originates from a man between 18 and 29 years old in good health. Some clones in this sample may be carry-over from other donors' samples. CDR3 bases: TGTGCCAGCAGCTTTTTGGCTAGCGGGAGGGATACGCAGTATTTT. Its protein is CASSFLASGRDTQYF. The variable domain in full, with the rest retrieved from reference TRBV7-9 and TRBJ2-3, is DTGVSQNPRHKITKRGQNVTFRCDPISEHNRLYWYRQTLGQGPEFLTYFQNEAQLEKSRLLSDRFSAERPKGSFSTLEIQRTEQGDSAMYLCASSFLASGRDTQYFGPGTRLTVL.